What follows describes a single TCR beta chain. Its cognate antigen is unknown. This record belongs to a study of cytomegalovirus exposure and HLA in healthy donors. Study-wide context: Earlier sequencing of about 200 million T cells yielded nearly 120 million unique TCR beta sequences. Study-wide findings and caveats: As was reported, the HLA-A and HLA-B alleles of most subjects were accurately predicted from TCR beta sequences.

From germline, CDR1 is LNHDA and CDR2 SQIVND (reference sequence). The CDR3 is 14 amino acids. V dropped 4 bases and J dropped 1; count of bases not matched to a gene: 1. PCR was performed using 60 Vbeta and 13 Jbeta primers. As originally analysed: Some 10 million of about 80 million unique TCR beta chains were shared, per a later count. Only in-frame clones appear in the TCRdb table, and some are missing; sequencing was by immunoSEQ multiplex PCR. V and J calls and clone size are given by that table; D and trimming were obtained from the DNA. The sample records over 95,000 clones, more than 65% being singletons.

The origin of this receptor is a man aged 35 to 55 in good health and CMV-seropositive. The sample consisted of PBMCs. The chain combines TRBV19 with TRBJ1-5; 7 bases are a match to TRBD1. The CDR3 bases are TGTGCCAGTAGTAACAGGGGAAGCAATCAGCCCCAGCATTTT. This encodes CASSNRGSNQPQHF.